Listed here is a single TCR beta chain. As yet, its antigen is unknown. This CDR3 spans 11 amino acids. V lost 5 bases and J 5 bases, leaving 7 bases between the germline ends. The germline V gene has CDR1 MNHNS and CDR2 SASEGT. This sample was included in a study of vaccination and CD4 T cells after COVID-19. Specified treatment: approximately 9-day PBMC culture with coronavirus spike peptide pools or control peptides (ViraFEST assay). CD4+ T cells that had been cultured provided DNA sequenced with the Oncomine TCR Beta short-read assay. From the PCR reads, TCRdb called clonotypes with MiXCR, one entry per CDR3 protein. The sample lists more than 10,000 distinct CDR3 sequences, less than 65% occurring once.

This receptor was taken from a human donor who had recovered from COVID-19. Sequencing was performed on CD4+ T cells from blood, cultured in vitro. This chain joins TRBV6-1 and TRBJ2-7; D ambiguous. The CDR3 protein is CASSRLDEQYF. CDR3 nucleotides: TGTGCCAGCAGTAGGCTCGACGAGCAGTACTTC.